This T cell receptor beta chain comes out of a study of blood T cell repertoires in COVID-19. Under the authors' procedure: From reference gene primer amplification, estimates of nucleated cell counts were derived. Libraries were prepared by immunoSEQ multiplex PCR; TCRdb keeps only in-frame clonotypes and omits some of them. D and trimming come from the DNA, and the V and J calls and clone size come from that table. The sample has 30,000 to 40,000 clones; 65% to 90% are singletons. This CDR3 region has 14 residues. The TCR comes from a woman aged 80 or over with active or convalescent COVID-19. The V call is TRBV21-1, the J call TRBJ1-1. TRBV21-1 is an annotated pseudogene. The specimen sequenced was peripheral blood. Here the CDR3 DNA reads TGTGCCAGCAGCAAAGACGGAGACAACACTGAAGCTTTCTTT. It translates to CASSKDGDNTEAFF.